Listed here are 18 T cell receptor beta chains from one sample, sequenced in a study of T cells in localized non-small cell lung cancer. Only in-frame clones appear in the TCRdb table, and some are missing; sequencing was by immunoSEQ multiplex PCR. The sample lists around 24,000 clones, roughly nine tenths seen once, with around 23% in the top ten. The sample here was peripheral blood, taken before any cancer treatment. The origin of the receptors is a man aged 35-69 years with stage I squamous cell lung carcinoma.

The chain is built from TRBV28 and TRBJ1-2; D uncertain. V lost 2 bases, J lost 6 bases, and 7 bases lay in between. In germline, CDR1 is MDHEN, CDR2 SYDVKM. The CDR3 totals 12 residues. The CDR3 region is CASSLIQHGYTF. The DNA of the CDR3 is TGTGCCAGCAGTTTAATTCAGCATGGCTACACCTTC.

This chain uses TRBV14 with TRBJ2-3; D may match TRBD1 or TRBD2 (5 bases each). This CDR3 is built from 15 residues. The V end was cut by 4 bases, the J end by 5 bases, with 16 bases between. Germline loops: CDR1 SGHDN, CDR2 FVKESK. The CDR3: CASSPGTTLLDTQYF. DNA for the CDR3: TGTGCCAGCAGCCCCGGGACGACCCTCTTAGATACGCAGTATTTT.

The chain couples TRBV5-6 to TRBJ1-1; D possibly corresponds to TRBD1 (5 bases). The germline V gene has CDR1 SGHDT and CDR2 YYEEEE. Trimming pared 5 bases from V and 1 base from J, leaving 12 bases between. The CDR3 is 14 amino acids. CDR3 residues: CASSWGLTNTEAFF. The CDR3 nucleotides are TGTGCCAGCAGTTGGGGACTCACGAACACTGAAGCTTTCTTT.

This chain uses TRBV5-1 with TRBJ2-1; 7 bases are shared with TRBD1. This CDR3 has 13 amino acids. Germline loops: CDR1 SGHRS, CDR2 YFSETQ. Trimming removed 2 bases from V and 8 bases from J; junction bases left unmatched: 4. The CDR3 sequence is CASSFRGGDEQFF. The CDR3, as DNA: TGCGCCAGCAGCTTTCGAGGGGGCGATGAGCAGTTCTTC.

This clone appeared a few times. V usage is TRBV19 and J usage is TRBJ1-6; 11 bases are shared with TRBD1. The CDR3 sequence is 13 residues long. Germline CDR1 and CDR2: LNHDA and SQIVND (reference sequence). Trimming took 11 bases from V and 8 from J; bases not matched to a gene: 5. Here the CDR3 DNA reads TGTGCCGCTGGACAGGGGGCCGATTCACCCCTCCACTTT. It codes for CAAGQGADSPLHF.

V is TRBV27 and J is TRBJ2-7; TRBD1 agrees at 8 bases. V dropped 4 bases and J dropped 4; count of bases not matched to a gene: 9. This CDR3 comprises 15 residues. CDR1 is MNHEY, CDR2 SMNVEV, per germline (reference sequence). The DNA of the CDR3 is TGTGCCAGCAGTTCCCCATCAGGGGGCAAGTACGAGCAGTACTTC. This codes for CASSSPSGGKYEQYF.

The V gene is TRBV7-2, the J gene TRBJ2-3, with D hard to call. V lost 2 bases and J lost 2, with 8 bases in between. The CDR3 loop spans 14 amino acids. CDR1 and CDR2 (germline): SGHTA, FQGNSA. The CDR3 is CASSLSGLTDTQYF. CDR3 bases: TGTGCCAGCAGCTTATCGGGCCTCACAGATACGCAGTATTTT.

This clone has just one count. The chain links TRBV30 to TRBJ1-4, with D unresolved. Trimming left V 3 bases short and J 0 bases short, with 14 bases between. This CDR3 is built from 16 residues. Germline values: CDR1 GTSNPN, CDR2 SVGIG (reference sequence). The CDR3 DNA follows: TGTGCCTGGAGGAAGTCGGGGAGAACAACTAATGAAAAACTGTTTTTT. Amino acid sequence: CAWRKSGRTTNEKLFF.

This rearrangement joins TRBV5-4 to TRBJ2-3; the match to TRBD2 covers 9 bases. The CDR3 extends over 15 amino acids. Germline CDR1 is SGHNT and CDR2 is YYREEE (reference sequence). After removal of 0 bases from V and 4 bases from J, the junction contained 3 bases not matched to a gene. CDR3 DNA: TGTGCCAGCAGCTTGGCGGGACTAGCCCCAGATACGCAGTATTTT. Its protein product is CASSLAGLAPDTQYF.

The V gene is TRBV6-6, the J gene TRBJ1-1; D gene ambiguous. This CDR3 has 13 residues. V dropped 1 base and J dropped 3 bases, with 6 bases sitting between them. The V gene's germline CDR1 is MNHNY and CDR2 SVGAGI (reference sequence). The CDR3 spells CASSYLGYTEAFF. CDR3 in DNA: TGTGCCAGCAGTTACTTGGGCTACACTGAAGCTTTCTTT.

V usage is TRBV2 and J usage is TRBJ2-7; D unresolved. V was pared by 5 bases and J by 6 bases, with 8 bases between. The germline V gene has CDR1 SNHLY and CDR2 FYNNEI. This CDR3 region has 11 residues. The CDR3 coding sequence is TGTGCCAGCAGTCGGGCGTCCGAGCAGTACTTC. Its translation is CASSRASEQYF.

This rearrangement joins TRBV7-9 to TRBJ2-3, with 9 positions matching TRBD2. Unmatched junction bases numbered 9, after V lost 6 bases and J lost 2 bases. The CDR3 runs to 16 residues. CDR1 and CDR2 (germline): SEHNR, FQNEAQ (reference sequence). In DNA, the CDR3 is TGTGCCAGCAGACACCGTAGCGGGGGCCTCACAGATACGCAGTATTTT. It translates to CASRHRSGGLTDTQYF.

The V gene is TRBV4-3, the J gene TRBJ2-2, with a possible D match to TRBD1 (5 bases). The CDR3 sequence is 16 residues long. Deletions cut 4 bases from V and 0 bases from J, with 12 bases between. Germline V gene sequence: CDR1 LGHNA, CDR2 YSLEER. DNA for the CDR3: TGCGCCAGCAGCCTGGGCGTGGGGCCGAACACCGGGGAGCTGTTTTTT. It yields the protein CASSLGVGPNTGELFF.

The V gene is TRBV27, the J gene TRBJ2-7, with 9 bases lining up with TRBD1. This CDR3 has 16 residues. V dropped 4 bases and J dropped 0; count of bases not matched to a gene: 7. Germline CDR1 MNHEY, CDR2 SMNVEV (reference sequence). CDR3 sequence: CASSSMGQGTSYEQYF. CDR3 nucleotides: TGTGCCAGCAGTTCTATGGGACAGGGTACCTCCTACGAGCAGTACTTC.

This rearrangement joins TRBV19 to TRBJ2-7, with D possibly TRBD2 on 6 matching bases. Between the trimmed V and J ends, which lost 1 base and 4 bases, there was a span of 14 bases. This CDR3 spans 15 amino acids. CDR1 and CDR2 (germline): LNHDA, SQIVND (reference sequence). CDR3 residues: CASSIGGGGAYEQYF. Here the CDR3 DNA reads TGTGCCAGTAGTATAGGAGGAGGCGGGGCGTACGAGCAGTACTTC.

The chain links TRBV7-6 to TRBJ1-1, with TRBD1 matching 9 bases. After removal of 4 bases from V and 4 bases from J, the junction contained 7 bases not matched to a gene. The CDR3 totals 15 residues. Germline CDR1 reads SGHVS; CDR2 reads FNYEAQ. CDR3 amino acids: CASSSTGGGGTEAFF. CDR3 DNA: TGTGCCAGCAGCTCCACAGGGGGCGGAGGCACTGAAGCTTTCTTT.

The chain combines TRBV14 with TRBJ1-3; the D gene is possibly TRBD1 (5 bases). Germline loops: CDR1 SGHDN, CDR2 FVKESK. The length of the CDR3 is 16 residues. The germline V and J ends were trimmed by 5 bases and 1 base, with 15 bases remaining between them. CDR3 coding DNA: TGTGCCAGCAGCGGGACCAGCGGATTATCTGGAAACACCATATATTTT. Its translation is CASSGTSGLSGNTIYF.

CDR3 amino acids: CAFSGTITYNEQFF. The CDR3 DNA follows: TGTGCCTTTTCCGGGACCATTACCTACAATGAGCAGTTCTTC. The chain combines TRBV30 with TRBJ2-1; D possibly uses TRBD1 or TRBD2 (5 bases each). Germline V gene lookup returns CDR1 GTSNPN and CDR2 SVGIG (reference sequence). V shed 7 bases and J shed 2 bases, with 15 bases lying between them. The CDR3 contains 14 residues.